The 16 T cell receptor beta chains below were found in one sample sequenced in a study of CD8+ T cells in alopecia areata. Specified treatment: oral pan-JAK inhibitor, 5-10 mg twice daily. RNA extraction and reverse transcription yielded cDNA as sequencing template. Clones were read by immunoSEQ multiplex PCR, and TCRdb kept only the in-frame ones, dropping some. The sample records some 200,000 clones, around two fifths being singletons. The specimen was CD4+ T cells sorted from blood, collected at approximately week 36, from a patient treated with tofacitinib. All receptors derive from a human donor with alopecia areata.

V gene TRBV7-2 combines with J gene TRBJ2-1; the match to TRBD2 covers 13 bases. This CDR3 comprises 15 residues. With V trimmed by 5 bases and J by 5 bases, 3 bases remained unmatched. CDR1 and CDR2 (germline): SGHTA, FQGNSA. The CDR3 DNA sequence: TGTGCCAGCAGCCTTGGGACTAGCGGGGACAATGAGCAGTTCTTC. Translation gives CASSLGTSGDNEQFF.

There are a few counts of this clone. This sequence joins TRBV5-8 and TRBJ1-2; 9 bases fit TRBD1. The CDR3 length is 14 residues. The trim removed 4 bases at V and 10 bases at J, leaving 11 bases unmatched. The germline gives CDR1 SGHTS, CDR2 YDEGEE. CDR3 loop: CASSRTGAGRAYTF. For the CDR3, the DNA is TGTGCCAGCAGCCGGACAGGGGCCGGACGTGCCTACACCTTC.

The gene calls are TRBV11-3 and TRBJ1-1; no clear D. The CDR3 is 13 residues long. The germline V and J ends were trimmed by 1 base and 1 base, with 4 bases remaining between them. CDR1 is SGHNT, CDR2 YENEEA, per germline. The CDR3 DNA sequence: TGTGCCAGCAGCTTAGGGTGGAACACTGAAGCTTTCTTT. Residues: CASSLGWNTEAFF.

The chain combines TRBV28 with TRBJ1-1; tentative D call: TRBD1 (6 bases). Trimming stripped 1 base from V and 11 bases from J, with 20 bases between. CDR1 and CDR2 from the germline V gene are MDHEN and SYDVKM. There are 15 residues in the CDR3. This CDR3 reads CASSLSGRDTKGAFF. The CDR3 bases are TGTGCCAGCAGTTTATCCGGCCGGGACACGAAGGGGGCTTTCTTT.

V usage is TRBV27 and J usage is TRBJ2-7; no firm D call. Germline CDR1 and CDR2: MNHEY and SMNVEV (reference sequence). This CDR3 contains 13 residues. Trimming pared 2 bases from V and 5 bases from J, leaving 10 bases between. The chain's CDR3 is CASSLRSGDEQYF. CDR3 coding DNA: TGTGCCAGCAGTTTAAGGTCTGGGGACGAGCAGTACTTC.

This clone has more than one count but fewer than ten. J is TRBJ2-3 and V is TRBV11-2, with TRBD2 matching over 9 bases. With V trimmed by 5 bases and J by 5 bases, 8 bases remained unmatched. The germline gives CDR1 SGHAT, CDR2 FQNNGV. This CDR3 is built from 15 residues. The CDR3: CASSPLTSGGDTQYF. CDR3 coding DNA: TGTGCCAGCAGCCCGCTGACTAGCGGAGGAGATACGCAGTATTTT. Combining the CDR3 with reference TRBV11-2 and TRBJ2-3 gives the whole variable domain EAGVAQSPRYKIIEKRQSVAFWCNPISGHATLYWYQQILGQGPKLLIQFQNNGVVDDSQLPKDRFSAERLKGVDSTLKIQPAKLEDSAVYLCASSPLTSGGDTQYFGPGTRLTVL.

This chain uses TRBV30 with TRBJ2-3; D call uncertain. The CDR3 has 12 amino acids. V was clipped by 0 bases and J by 5 bases, with 6 bases between them. Per germline, CDR1 GTSNPN and CDR2 SVGIG (reference sequence). CDR3 sequence reads: CAWSVPVDTQYF. CDR3 DNA: TGTGCCTGGAGTGTTCCCGTAGATACGCAGTATTTT.

The rearrangement joins TRBV29-1 to TRBJ2-5, with 9 nucleotides matching TRBD1. V shed 6 bases, J shed 4 bases, and the junction held 12 bases outside the gene matches. CDR1 is SQVTM, CDR2 ANQGSEA, per germline. This CDR3 spans 15 amino acids. CDR3 nucleotides: TGCAGCGTGGGACAGGGTAGGGTAAGGGGAGAGACCCAGTACTTC. Translation gives CSVGQGRVRGETQYF.

The chain links TRBV20-1 to TRBJ1-1; D is ambiguous. The CDR3 consists of 10 residues. V dropped 4 bases and J dropped 10 bases, with 10 bases sitting between them. Germline loops: CDR1 DFQATT, CDR2 SNEGSKA (reference sequence). DNA for the CDR3: TGCAGTGCTATTAAGGGTCGAGCTTTCTTT. Translated: CSAIKGRAFF.

The DNA for the CDR3 is TGCAGCGTTGGTGTGACAGGGGGTCCCTACGAGCAGTACTTC. Residues: CSVGVTGGPYEQYF. The chain links TRBV29-1 to TRBJ2-7; 9 bases fit TRBD1. The CDR3 covers 14 residues. V shed 4 bases, J shed 2 bases, and the junction held 6 bases outside the gene matches. Germline lookup yields CDR1 SQVTM and CDR2 ANQGSEA.

CDR3 sequence: CASLDRGHGDTQYF. CDR3 DNA: TGTGCCAGCCTGGACAGGGGGCATGGAGATACGCAGTATTTT. The V gene is TRBV7-8, the J gene TRBJ2-3, with TRBD1 identical over 11 bases. Losses at the gene ends were 8 bases for V and 5 bases for J; bases not matched to a gene: 6. Germline CDR1 reads SGHVS; CDR2 reads FQNEAQ. The CDR3 contains 14 residues.

This sequence joins TRBV29-1 and TRBJ2-5; tentative D call: TRBD2 (5 bases). Trimming pared 4 bases from V and 11 bases from J, leaving 17 bases between. Germline CDR1 and CDR2: SQVTM and ANQGSEA. The CDR3 length is 12 residues. The CDR3 DNA reads TGCAGCGTTGGCAGCGGCCAAACCCAGCAGTACTTC. This sequence encodes CSVGSGQTQQYF.

This sequence joins TRBV28 and TRBJ2-3; tentative D call: TRBD2 (5 bases). Looked up from germline, CDR1 is MDHEN and CDR2 is SYDVKM. CDR3 length equals 11 residues. Trimming shortened V by 10 bases and J by 3 bases, and 8 bases separated the two germline ends. CDR3 DNA: TGTGCCACCTCGGGGACAGATACGCAGTATTTT. This gives the protein CATSGTDTQYF. Drawing the rest from reference TRBV28 and TRBJ2-3, the complete variable domain is DVKVTQSSRYLVKRTGEKVFLECVQDMDHENMFWYRQDPGLGLRLIYFSYDVKMKEKGDIPEGYSVSREKKERFSLILESASTNQTSMYLCATSGTDTQYFGPGTRLTVL.

This clone was seen a handful of times. The rearrangement joins TRBV7-9 to TRBJ1-4; D may be TRBD1 (5 bases). V was pared by 5 bases and J by 6 bases, with 16 bases between. The CDR3 has 15 residues. CDR1 SEHNR and CDR2 FQNEAQ come from the germline V gene (reference sequence). CDR3 nucleotides: TGTGCCAGCAGCGTTGGGGACGGCCGATATGAAAAACTGTTTTTT. Amino acids: CASSVGDGRYEKLFF.

This clone was picked up a small number of times. The chain carries TRBV11-2 and TRBJ1-4; 7 bases are shared with TRBD1. Germline values: CDR1 SGHAT, CDR2 FQNNGV. With V trimmed by 5 bases and J by 7 bases, 19 bases remained unmatched. The CDR3 runs to 18 residues. CDR3 sequence: CASSLRVGQPNAGEKLFF. DNA for the CDR3: TGTGCCAGCAGCCTCCGGGTGGGACAGCCTAATGCTGGTGAAAAACTGTTTTTT.

The genes are TRBV29-1 and TRBJ2-3; perhaps TRBD1 as D (6 bases). The CDR3 covers 12 residues. Germline V CDR1 and CDR2: SQVTM, ANQGSEA. The V gene lost 7 bases and the J gene lost 0 bases, with 8 bases spanning the gap. The CDR3 DNA reads as TGCAGCGCGGACAGTAGCACAGATACGCAGTATTTT. Translation gives CSADSSTDTQYF.